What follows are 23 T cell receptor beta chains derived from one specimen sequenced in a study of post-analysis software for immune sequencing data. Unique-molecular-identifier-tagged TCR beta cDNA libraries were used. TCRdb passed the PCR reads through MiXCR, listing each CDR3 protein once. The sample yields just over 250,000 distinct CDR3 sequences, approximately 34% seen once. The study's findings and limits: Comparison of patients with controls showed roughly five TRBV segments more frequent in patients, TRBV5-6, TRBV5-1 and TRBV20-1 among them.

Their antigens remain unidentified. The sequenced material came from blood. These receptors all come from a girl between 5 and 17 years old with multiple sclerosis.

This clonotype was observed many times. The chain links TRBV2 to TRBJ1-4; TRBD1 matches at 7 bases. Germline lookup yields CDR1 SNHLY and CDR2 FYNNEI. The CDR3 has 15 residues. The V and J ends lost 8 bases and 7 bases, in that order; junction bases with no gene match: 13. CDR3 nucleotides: TGTGCCAGCGAGACAGGGAAATACGCAGCTGAAAAACTGTTTTTT. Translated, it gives CASETGKYAAEKLFF.

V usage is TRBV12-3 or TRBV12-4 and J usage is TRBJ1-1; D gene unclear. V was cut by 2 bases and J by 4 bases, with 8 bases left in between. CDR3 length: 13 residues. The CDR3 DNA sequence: TGTGCCAGCAGTTTAACGGGCAGCACTGAAGCTTTCTTT. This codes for CASSLTGSTEAFF.

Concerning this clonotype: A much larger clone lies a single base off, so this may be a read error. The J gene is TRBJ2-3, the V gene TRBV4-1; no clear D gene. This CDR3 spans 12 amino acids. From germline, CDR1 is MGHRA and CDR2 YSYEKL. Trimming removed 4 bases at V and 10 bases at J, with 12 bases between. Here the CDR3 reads CASSLPLDAQYF. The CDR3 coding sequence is TGCGCCAGCAGCCTACCTTTGGATGCGCAGTATTTT.

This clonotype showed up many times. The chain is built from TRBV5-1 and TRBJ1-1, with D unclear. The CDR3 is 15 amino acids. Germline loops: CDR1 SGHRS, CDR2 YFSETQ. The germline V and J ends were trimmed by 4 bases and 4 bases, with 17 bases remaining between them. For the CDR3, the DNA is TGCGCCAGCAGCCCCGTGGTGAGGGCCGCCACTGAAGCTTTCTTT. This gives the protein CASSPVVRAATEAFF.

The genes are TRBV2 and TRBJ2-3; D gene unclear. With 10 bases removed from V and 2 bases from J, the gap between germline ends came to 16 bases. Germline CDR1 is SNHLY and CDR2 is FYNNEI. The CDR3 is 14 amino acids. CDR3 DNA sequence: TGTGCCACTCGAGAGCAGAGGTCCACAGATACGCAGTATTTT. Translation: CATREQRSTDTQYF.

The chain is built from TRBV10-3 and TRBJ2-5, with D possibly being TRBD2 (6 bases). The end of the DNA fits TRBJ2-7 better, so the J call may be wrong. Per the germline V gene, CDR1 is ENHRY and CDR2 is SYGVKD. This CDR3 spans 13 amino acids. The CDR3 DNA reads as TGTGCCATCAGGCGGGATTCCCAATACGAGCAGTACTTC. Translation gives CAIRRDSQYEQYF.

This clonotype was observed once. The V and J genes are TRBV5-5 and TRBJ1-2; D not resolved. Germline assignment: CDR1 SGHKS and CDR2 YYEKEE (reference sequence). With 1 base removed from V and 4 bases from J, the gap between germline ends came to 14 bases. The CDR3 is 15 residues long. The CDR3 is CASSLQPAVGYGYTF. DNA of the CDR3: TGTGCCAGCAGCTTGCAGCCCGCAGTCGGCTATGGCTACACCTTC.

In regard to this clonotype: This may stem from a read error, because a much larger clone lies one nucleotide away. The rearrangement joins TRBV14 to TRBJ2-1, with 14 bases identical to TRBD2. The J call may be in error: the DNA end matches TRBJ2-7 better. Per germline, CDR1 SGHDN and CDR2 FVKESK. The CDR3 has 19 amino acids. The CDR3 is CASRPGQGGLAGGHNEQYF. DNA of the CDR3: TGTGCCAGCAGACCCGGACAGGGTGGACTAGCGGGAGGACACAATGAGCAGTACTTC.

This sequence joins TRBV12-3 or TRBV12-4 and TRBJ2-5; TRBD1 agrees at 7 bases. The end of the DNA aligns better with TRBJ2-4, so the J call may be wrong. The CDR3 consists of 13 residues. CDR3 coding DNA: TGTGCCAGCAGTTTAGAGGGACAGACCATTCAGTACTTC. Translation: CASSLEGQTIQYF.

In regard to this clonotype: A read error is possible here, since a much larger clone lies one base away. The CDR3 DNA reads as TGCGCCAGCAGGGTTGAGGGGGGAAGGGAAAAACTGTTTTTT. Encoded protein: CASRVEGGREKLFF. This chain joins TRBV10-2 and TRBJ1-4; D perhaps matches TRBD1 (6 bases). Trimming took 6 bases from V and 8 from J, leaving 16 bases between them. The germline CDR1 and CDR2 sequences are WSHSY and SAAADI. This CDR3 has 14 residues.

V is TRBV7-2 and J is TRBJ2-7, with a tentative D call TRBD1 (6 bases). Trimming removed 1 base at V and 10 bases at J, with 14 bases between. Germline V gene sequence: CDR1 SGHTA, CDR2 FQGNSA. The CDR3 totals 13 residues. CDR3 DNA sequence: TGTGCCAGCAGCTTAGAAGCGCCAGGGGCCCAGTACTTC. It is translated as CASSLEAPGAQYF.

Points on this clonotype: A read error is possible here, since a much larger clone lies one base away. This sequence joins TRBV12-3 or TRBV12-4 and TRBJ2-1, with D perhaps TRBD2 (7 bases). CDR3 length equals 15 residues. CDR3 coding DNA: TGTGCCAGCAGTTTTCGGGGGGCTCGGGACAATGGGCAGTTCTTC. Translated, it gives CASSFRGARDNGQFF.

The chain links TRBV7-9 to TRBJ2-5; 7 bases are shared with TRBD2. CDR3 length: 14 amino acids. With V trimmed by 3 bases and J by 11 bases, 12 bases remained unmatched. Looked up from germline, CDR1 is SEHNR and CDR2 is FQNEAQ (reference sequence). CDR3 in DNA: TGTGCCAGCAGCTTTGGCGGGAGCATCACTGAGCAGTACTTC. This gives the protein CASSFGGSITEQYF. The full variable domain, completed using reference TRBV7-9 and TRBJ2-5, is DTGVSQNPRHKITKRGQNVTFRCDPISEHNRLYWYRQTLGQGPEFLTYFQNEAQLEKSRLLSDRFSAERPKGSFSTLEIQRTEQGDSAMYLCASSFGGSITEQYFGPGTRLLVL.

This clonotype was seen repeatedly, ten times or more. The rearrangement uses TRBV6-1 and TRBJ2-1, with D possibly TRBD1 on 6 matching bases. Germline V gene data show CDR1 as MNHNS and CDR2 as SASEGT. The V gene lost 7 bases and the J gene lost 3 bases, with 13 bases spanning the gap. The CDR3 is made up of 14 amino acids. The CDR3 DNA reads TGTGCCAGCAACCCGGGACAATACTACAATGAGCAGTTCTTC. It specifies CASNPGQYYNEQFF.

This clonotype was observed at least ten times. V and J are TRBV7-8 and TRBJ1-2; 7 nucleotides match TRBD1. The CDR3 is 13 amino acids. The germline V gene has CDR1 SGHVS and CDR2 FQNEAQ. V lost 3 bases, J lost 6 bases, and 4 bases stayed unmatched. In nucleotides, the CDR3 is TGTGCCAGCAGCTTCCAGGGGGTAGATGGCTACACCTTC. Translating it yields CASSFQGVDGYTF.

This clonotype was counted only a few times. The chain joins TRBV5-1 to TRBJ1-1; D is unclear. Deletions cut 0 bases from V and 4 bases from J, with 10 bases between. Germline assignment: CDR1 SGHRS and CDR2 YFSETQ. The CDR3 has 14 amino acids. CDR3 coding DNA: TGCGCCAGCAGCTTGGGGTCAGGAACCACTGAAGCTTTCTTT. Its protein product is CASSLGSGTTEAFF. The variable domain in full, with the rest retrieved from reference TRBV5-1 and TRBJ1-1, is KAGVTQTPRYLIKTRGQQVTLSCSPISGHRSVSWYQQTPGQGLQFLFEYFSETQRNKGNFPGRFSGRQFSNSRSEMNVSTLELGDSALYLCASSLGSGTTEAFFGQGTRLTVV.

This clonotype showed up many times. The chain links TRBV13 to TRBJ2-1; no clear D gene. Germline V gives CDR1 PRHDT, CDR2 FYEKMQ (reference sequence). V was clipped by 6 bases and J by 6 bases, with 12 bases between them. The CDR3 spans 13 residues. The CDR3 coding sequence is TGTGCCAGCAGTACTGCCCCCCTCAATGAGCAGTTCTTC. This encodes CASSTAPLNEQFF.

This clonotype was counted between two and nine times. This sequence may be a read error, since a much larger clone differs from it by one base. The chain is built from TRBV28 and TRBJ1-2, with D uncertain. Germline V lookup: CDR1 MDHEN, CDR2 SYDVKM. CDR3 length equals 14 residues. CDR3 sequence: CACSLGPGVVGYTF. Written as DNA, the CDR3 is TGTGCCTGCAGTTTAGGGCCCGGGGTGGTTGGCTACACCTTC.

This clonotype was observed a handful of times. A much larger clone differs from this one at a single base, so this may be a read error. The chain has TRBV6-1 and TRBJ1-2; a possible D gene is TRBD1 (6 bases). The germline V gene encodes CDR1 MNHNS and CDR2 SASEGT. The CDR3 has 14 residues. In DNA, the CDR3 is TGTGCCAGCAGCCGGGACACATCCAACTATGGCCACACCTTC. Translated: CASSRDTSNYGHTF.

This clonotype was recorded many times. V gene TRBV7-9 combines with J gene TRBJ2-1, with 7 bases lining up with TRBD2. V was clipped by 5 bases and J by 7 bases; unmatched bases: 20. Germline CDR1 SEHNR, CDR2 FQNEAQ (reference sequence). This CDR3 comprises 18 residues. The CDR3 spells CASSRRPVKGGSPNEQFF. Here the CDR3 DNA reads TGTGCCAGCAGCCGCCGACCGGTTAAGGGCGGGAGTCCGAATGAGCAGTTCTTC.

Here the CDR3 reads CASRGWRRVNQPQHF. The DNA for the CDR3 is TGTGCCAGCAGGGGGTGGCGTCGGGTCAATCAGCCCCAGCATTTT. The genes are TRBV7-9 and TRBJ1-5; D remains ambiguous. The length of the CDR3 is 15 residues. CDR1 and CDR2 (germline): SEHNR, FQNEAQ (reference sequence). V gave up 6 bases and J gave up 3 bases, with 15 bases separating them. Based on the CDR3 plus reference TRBV7-9 and TRBJ1-5, the full variable domain is DTGVSQNPRHKITKRGQNVTFRCDPISEHNRLYWYRQTLGQGPEFLTYFQNEAQLEKSRLLSDRFSAERPKGSFSTLEIQRTEQGDSAMYLCASRGWRRVNQPQHFGDGTRLSIL.

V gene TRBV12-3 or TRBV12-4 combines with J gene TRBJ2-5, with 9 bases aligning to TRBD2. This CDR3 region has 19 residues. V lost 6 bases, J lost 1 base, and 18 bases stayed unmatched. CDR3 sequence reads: CASSPPSGRRGKRQETQYF. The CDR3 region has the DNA TGTGCCAGCAGCCCCCCAAGCGGGAGGAGGGGTAAGCGCCAAGAGACCCAGTACTTC.

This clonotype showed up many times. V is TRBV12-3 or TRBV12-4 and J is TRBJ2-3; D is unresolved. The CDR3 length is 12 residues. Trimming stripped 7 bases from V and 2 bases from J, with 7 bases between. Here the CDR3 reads CASKLLTDTQYF. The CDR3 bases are TGTGCCAGCAAACTACTCACAGATACGCAGTATTTT.